The clone carrying this T cell receptor beta chain was seen a few times. The source of the sample is a study of T cell changes during pregnancy in multiple sclerosis. Looked up from germline, CDR1 is SGHDN and CDR2 is FVKESK. Trimming cost V 0 bases and J 7 bases; bases outside gene matches: 6. The CDR3 is made up of 14 amino acids. Assay: immunoSEQ multiplex PCR; the TCRdb copy retains only in-frame clones and omits some. The sample holds 30,000 to 35,000 clones, 90% seen once. Sequencing used CD8+ T cells from peripheral blood mononuclear cells, obtained before pregnancy. This chain connects TRBV14 to TRBJ2-7; 7 bases fit TRBD2. The TCR comes from a female donor with multiple sclerosis, enrolled in a pregnancy study. The CDR3 loop is CASSQDSSGSEQYF. For the CDR3, the DNA is TGTGCCAGCAGCCAAGACTCTAGCGGTTCGGAGCAGTACTTC.